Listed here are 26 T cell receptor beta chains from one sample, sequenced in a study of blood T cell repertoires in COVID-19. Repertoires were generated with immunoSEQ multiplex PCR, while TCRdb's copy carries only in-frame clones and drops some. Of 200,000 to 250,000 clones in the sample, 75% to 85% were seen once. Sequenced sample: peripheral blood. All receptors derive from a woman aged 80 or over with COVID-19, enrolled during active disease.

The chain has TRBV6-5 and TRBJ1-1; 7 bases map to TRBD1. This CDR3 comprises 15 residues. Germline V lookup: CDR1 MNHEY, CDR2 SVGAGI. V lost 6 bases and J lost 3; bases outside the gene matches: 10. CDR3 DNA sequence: TGTGCCAGCAGACACTCGGGGACAGCGGACACTGAAGCTTTCTTT. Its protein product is CASRHSGTADTEAFF.

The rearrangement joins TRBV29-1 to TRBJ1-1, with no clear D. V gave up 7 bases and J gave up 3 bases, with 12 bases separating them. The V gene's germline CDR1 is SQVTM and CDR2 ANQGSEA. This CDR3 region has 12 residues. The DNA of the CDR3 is TGCAGCGGATCCCGCGGGGACACTGAAGCTTTCTTT. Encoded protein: CSGSRGDTEAFF.

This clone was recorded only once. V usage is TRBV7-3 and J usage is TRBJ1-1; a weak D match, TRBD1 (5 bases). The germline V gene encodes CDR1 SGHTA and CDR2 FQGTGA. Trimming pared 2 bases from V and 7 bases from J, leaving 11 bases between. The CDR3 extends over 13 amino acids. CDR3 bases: TGTGCCAGCAGCTTAGGGGGGAGTGGTGAAGCTTTCTTT. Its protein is CASSLGGSGEAFF.

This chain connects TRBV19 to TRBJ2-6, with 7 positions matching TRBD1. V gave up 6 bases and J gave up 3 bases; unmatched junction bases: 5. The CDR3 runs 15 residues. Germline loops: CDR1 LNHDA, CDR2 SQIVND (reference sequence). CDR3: CASRDRAGGANVLTF. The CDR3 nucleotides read TGTGCCAGTAGAGACAGGGCGGGTGGGGCCAACGTCCTGACTTTC.

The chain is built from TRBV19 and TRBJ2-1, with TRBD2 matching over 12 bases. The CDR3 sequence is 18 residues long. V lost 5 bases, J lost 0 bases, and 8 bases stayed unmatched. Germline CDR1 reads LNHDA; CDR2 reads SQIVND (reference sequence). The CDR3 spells CASSPLAGGTSSYNEQFF. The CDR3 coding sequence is TGTGCCAGTAGTCCGCTAGCGGGAGGGACAAGCTCCTACAATGAGCAGTTCTTC.

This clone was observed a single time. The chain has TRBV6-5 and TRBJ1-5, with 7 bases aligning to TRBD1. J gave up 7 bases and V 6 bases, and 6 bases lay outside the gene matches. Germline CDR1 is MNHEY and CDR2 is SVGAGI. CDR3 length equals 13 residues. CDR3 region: CASSPDREQPQHF. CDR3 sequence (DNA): TGTGCCAGCAGCCCCGACAGGGAACAGCCCCAGCATTTT.

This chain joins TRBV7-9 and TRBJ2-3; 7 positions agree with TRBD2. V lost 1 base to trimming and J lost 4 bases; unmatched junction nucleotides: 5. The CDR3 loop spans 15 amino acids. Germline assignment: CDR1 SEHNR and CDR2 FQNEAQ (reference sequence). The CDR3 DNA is TGTGCCAGCAGCTTAGGGGACTATCGAGCAGATACGCAGTATTTT. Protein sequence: CASSLGDYRADTQYF.

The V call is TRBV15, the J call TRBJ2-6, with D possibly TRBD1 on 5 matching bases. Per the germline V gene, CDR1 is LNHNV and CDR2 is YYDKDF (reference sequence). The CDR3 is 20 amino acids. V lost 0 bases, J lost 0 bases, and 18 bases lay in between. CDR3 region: CATSRDFTGRLISGANVLTF. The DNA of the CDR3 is TGTGCCACCAGCAGAGATTTTACAGGCCGCCTGATCTCTGGGGCCAACGTCCTGACTTTC.

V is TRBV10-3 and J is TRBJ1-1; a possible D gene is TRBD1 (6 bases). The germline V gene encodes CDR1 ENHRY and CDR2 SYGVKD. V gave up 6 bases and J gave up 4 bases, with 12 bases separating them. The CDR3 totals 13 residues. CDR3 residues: CAISQQGITEAFF. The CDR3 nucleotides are TGTGCCATCAGCCAACAGGGTATCACTGAAGCTTTCTTT.

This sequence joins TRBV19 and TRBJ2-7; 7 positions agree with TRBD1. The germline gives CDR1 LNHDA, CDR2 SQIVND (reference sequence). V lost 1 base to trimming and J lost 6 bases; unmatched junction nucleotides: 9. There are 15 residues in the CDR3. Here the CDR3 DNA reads TGTGCCAGTAGTATAGGGGGACAGCTGACCAGCGAGCAGTACTTC. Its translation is CASSIGGQLTSEQYF.

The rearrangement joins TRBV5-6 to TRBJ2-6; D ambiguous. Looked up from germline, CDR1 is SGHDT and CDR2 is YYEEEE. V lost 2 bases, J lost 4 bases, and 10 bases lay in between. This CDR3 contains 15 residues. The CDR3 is CASSFSGLGANVLTF. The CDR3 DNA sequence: TGTGCCAGCAGCTTCTCCGGGTTAGGGGCCAACGTCCTGACTTTC.

The CDR3 DNA is TGTGCCAGCAGCGTAATAGCGGGGGGGCCGGATACGCAGTATTTT. This translates into CASSVIAGGPDTQYF. The rearrangement uses TRBV9 and TRBJ2-3; 11 bases line up with TRBD2. With 1 base clipped from V and 6 bases from J, the junction kept 4 bases outside the gene matches. This CDR3 region has 15 residues. CDR1 and CDR2 (germline): SGDLS, YYNGEE.

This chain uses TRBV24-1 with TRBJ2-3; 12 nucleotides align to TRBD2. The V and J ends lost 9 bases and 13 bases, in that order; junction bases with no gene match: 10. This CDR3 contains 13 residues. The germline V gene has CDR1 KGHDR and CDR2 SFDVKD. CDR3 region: CATQLKTSGRKYF. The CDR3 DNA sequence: TGTGCCACCCAATTAAAAACTAGCGGGAGGAAGTATTTT.

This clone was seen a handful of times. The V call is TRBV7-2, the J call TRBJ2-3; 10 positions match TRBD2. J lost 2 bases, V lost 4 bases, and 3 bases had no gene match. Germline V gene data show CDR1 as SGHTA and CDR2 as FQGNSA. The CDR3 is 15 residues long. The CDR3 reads CASSWTSGVTDTQYF. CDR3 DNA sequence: TGTGCCAGCAGCTGGACTAGCGGCGTCACAGATACGCAGTATTTT.

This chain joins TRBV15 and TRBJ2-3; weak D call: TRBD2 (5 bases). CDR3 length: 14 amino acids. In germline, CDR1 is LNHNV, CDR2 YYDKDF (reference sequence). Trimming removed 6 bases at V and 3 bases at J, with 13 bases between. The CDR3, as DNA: TGTGCCACCAGTCTGCGAAGCGGTACAGATACGCAGTATTTT. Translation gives CATSLRSGTDTQYF.

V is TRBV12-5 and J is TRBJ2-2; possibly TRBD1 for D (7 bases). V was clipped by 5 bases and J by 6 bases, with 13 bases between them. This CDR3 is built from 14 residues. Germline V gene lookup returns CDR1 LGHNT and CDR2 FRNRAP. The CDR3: CASGRGTVPGELFF. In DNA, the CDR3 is TGTGCTAGTGGTCGGGGGACAGTCCCCGGGGAGCTGTTTTTT. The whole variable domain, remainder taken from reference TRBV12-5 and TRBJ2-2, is DARVTQTPRHKVTEMGQEVTMRCQPILGHNTVFWYRQTMMQGLELLAYFRNRAPLDDSGMPKDRFSAEMPDATLATLKIQPSEPRDSAVYFCASGRGTVPGELFFGEGSRLTVL.

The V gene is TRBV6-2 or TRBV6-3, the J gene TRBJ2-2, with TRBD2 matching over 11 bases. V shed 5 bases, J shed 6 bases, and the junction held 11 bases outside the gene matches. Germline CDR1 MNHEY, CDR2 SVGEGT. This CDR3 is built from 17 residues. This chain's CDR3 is CASSPMDKTSGAGELFF. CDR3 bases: TGTGCCAGCAGTCCGATGGACAAGACTAGCGGGGCCGGGGAGCTGTTTTTT.

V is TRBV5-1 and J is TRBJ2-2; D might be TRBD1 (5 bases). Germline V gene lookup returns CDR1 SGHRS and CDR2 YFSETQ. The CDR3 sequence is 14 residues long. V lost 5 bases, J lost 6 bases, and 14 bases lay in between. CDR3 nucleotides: TGCGCCAGCAGGGTTCACTCAGGGCCCGGGGAGCTGTTTTTT. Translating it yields CASRVHSGPGELFF.

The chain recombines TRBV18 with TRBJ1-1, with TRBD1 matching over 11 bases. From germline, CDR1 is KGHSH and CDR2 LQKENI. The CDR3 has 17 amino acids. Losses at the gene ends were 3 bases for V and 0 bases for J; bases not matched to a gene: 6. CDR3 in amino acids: CASSPGQGASLNTEAFF. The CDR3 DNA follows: TGTGCCAGCTCACCCGGACAGGGGGCATCTTTGAACACTGAAGCTTTCTTT.

Written as DNA, the CDR3 is TGCAGCGATACTAGAAAGGGGGCCTACGAGCAGTACTTC. Its protein product is CSDTRKGAYEQYF. The V and J genes are TRBV29-1 and TRBJ2-7; D possibly corresponds to TRBD1 (6 bases). This CDR3 region has 13 residues. Trimming stripped 7 bases from V and 2 bases from J, with 15 bases between. Germline CDR1 and CDR2: SQVTM and ANQGSEA.

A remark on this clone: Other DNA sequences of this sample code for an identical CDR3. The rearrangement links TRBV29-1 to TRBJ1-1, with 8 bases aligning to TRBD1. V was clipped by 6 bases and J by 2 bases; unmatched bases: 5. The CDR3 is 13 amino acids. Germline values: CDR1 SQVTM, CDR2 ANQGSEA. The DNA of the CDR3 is TGCAGCGTAGACAGGGGTCCCAACACTGAAGCTTTCTTT. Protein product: CSVDRGPNTEAFF.

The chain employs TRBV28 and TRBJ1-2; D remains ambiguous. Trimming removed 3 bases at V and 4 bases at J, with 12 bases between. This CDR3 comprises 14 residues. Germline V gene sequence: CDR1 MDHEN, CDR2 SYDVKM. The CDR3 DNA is TGTGCCAGCAGTTTTGGGCCCCTATCCTATGGCTACACCTTC. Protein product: CASSFGPLSYGYTF.

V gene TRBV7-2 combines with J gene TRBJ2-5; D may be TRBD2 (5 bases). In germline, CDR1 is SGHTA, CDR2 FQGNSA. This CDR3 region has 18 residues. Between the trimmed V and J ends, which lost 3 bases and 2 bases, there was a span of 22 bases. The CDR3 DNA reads TGTGCCAGCAGCTTCAAAATGACCTCTAGCCTCACTCAAGAGACCCAGTACTTC. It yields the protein CASSFKMTSSLTQETQYF.

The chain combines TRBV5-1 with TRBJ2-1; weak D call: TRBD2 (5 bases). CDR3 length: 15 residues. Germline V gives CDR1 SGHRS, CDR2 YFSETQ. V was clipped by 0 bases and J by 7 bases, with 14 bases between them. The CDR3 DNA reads TGCGCCAGCAGCTTGGAGGTGGGAGTAGGGAATGAGCAGTTCTTC. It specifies CASSLEVGVGNEQFF.

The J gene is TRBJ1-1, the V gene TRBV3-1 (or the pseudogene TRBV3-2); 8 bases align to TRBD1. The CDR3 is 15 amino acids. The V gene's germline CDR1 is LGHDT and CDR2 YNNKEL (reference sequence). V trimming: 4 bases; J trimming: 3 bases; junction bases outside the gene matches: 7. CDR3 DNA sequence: TGTGCCAGCAGCCGCCCCGACAGGGGCTACACTGAAGCTTTCTTT. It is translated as CASSRPDRGYTEAFF.

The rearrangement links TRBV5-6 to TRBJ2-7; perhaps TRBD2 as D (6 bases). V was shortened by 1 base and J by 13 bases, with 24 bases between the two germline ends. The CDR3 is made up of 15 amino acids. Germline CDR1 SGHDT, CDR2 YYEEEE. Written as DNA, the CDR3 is TGTGCCAGCAGCTTGTACGAGGGCAGGCGGGACGAGGAATACTTC. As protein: CASSLYEGRRDEEYF.